This paragraph reports one TCR beta chain. Its antigen has not been determined. No per-base quality is available; no much larger clone lies one base away. The data were obtained in a study of cytomegalovirus exposure and HLA in healthy donors (dated by TCRdb to 2017 to 2019). For the study in its entirety: According to an earlier analysis of a few hundred of the donors, some 180 million T cells yielded over 100 million unique TCR beta sequences and less than 300 Gb of sequence data. In an earlier analysis of 587 of the donors, high-throughput TCR beta sequencing was used to judge whether each TCR beta V gene segment behaved as functional or pseudogenic. Four to six DR-DQ haplotypes were handled as single units for association and clustering, since linkage in the cohort was strong. Alongside the repertoire data, information on donor age, sex, ethnicity and CMV serostatus was compiled. To study patterns of TCR occurrence, a later analysis re-analyzed previously published TCR beta repertoires from 666 donors and added high-resolution HLA genotyping. The study aimed to test whether cataloging public T cell receptors could reveal signatures of past pathogen exposure. Genome-wide SNP genotypes for about 65% of the roughly 700 donors were used in a later genetic analysis, which treated that subset as a discovery cohort. The later analysis used no new phenotypic data to find candidate immune exposures, relying instead on TCR beta sequences and their occurrence across donors. The number of donors typed differed by locus, with roughly 629-640 for A, B, C, DRB1 and DQB1, around 500 for DQA1, 606 for DPA1, and some 440 for DPB1. In addition to the first cohort of around 670 subjects, a separate validation cohort of 120 different subjects was used. The genetic ancestry cluster associated with self-reported Caucasian donors included over 65% of the 300 to 450 genotyped donors. Approximately 310 gigabases of sequencing data and around 87 million unique TCR sequences were included in an early release covering roughly 700 HLA-typed donors. Class I and class II HLA loci were covered by the typing at four-digit resolution. The study combined high-throughput TCR immunosequencing, statistical association of individual TCRs with disease status, and machine learning to predict cytomegalovirus infection status. All discovery cohort repertoires had been generated using a single sequencing platform. Among roughly 400 genotyped donors of the cohort, an average of approximately 200,000 unique TCR beta nucleotide sequences was sequenced per donor, of which 15% to 20% were non-productive. The study used immunosequencing to profile the T cell repertoires of hundreds of subjects and linked those repertoires to cytomegalovirus serostatus. Broader findings and caveats from the paper: A later genetic analysis associated a missense DCLRE1C variant with V-gene and J-gene trimming of TCR beta chains, and an independent cohort replicated the association. Immune exposure information for the cohort was limited to CMV serostatus. While some public TCRs were present in many individuals, most TCR sequences turned up only very rarely across donors. Roughly 15 rarely observed V segments, including chromosome 9 orphons, were excluded from the earlier analysis of a few hundred of the donors because counts were too low. The study listed 170 or so TCR beta chains as associated with cytomegalovirus. Three of the identified cytomegalovirus-associated TCR beta chains were confirmed in vitro to be specific for cytomegalovirus antigens. An earlier analysis of approximately 590 of the donors showed that most TCR beta V segments appeared in productive rearrangements either about 87% or about 30% of the time, which broadly matched IMGT annotations. In a later analysis, HLA-associated TCR beta chains showed more clonal expansion and lower generation probabilities than non-associated chains that were equally common. Presence/absence analyses assumed roughly uniform sequencing depth across donors, an assumption that may not hold. It was suggested by the authors that the approach could potentially be generalized to other disease states and immunological phenotypes. Specific HLA alleles were associated with 15,000 to 20,000 TCR beta sequences at a false discovery rate of 0.05 in a later analysis. In this cohort, only TCR beta chains were sequenced, and detectable features were limited by the absence of alpha or paired-chain data. A further reported finding was that TCR beta sequences accurately predicted the HLA-A and HLA-B alleles for most subjects in the first cohort. Strong co-occurrence of HLA alleles, especially DR and DQ, made assigning TCR associations to individual alleles difficult. A cluster of highly shared sequence variants was judged likely to be a technical artifact of the sequencing pipeline. Linkage disequilibrium might explain the correlated functional status among segregating V segments, but an unknown experimental factor could not be excluded. According to a later genetic analysis, donors in an Asian-associated ancestry cluster had fewer N-insertions in productive TCRs than the approximately 670-donor mean. In a later analysis, several top co-occurrence clusters were reported to appear linked to parvovirus B19, influenza, CMV and Epstein-Barr virus. According to a later analysis, TCR association rates differed among HLA loci, with DRB1 alleles showing the most associated TCRs and HLA-C alleles showing the fewest. HLA typing was unavailable for some donors at each locus, so association tests used only the typed subset. A later analysis found that most CMV-associated TCR beta chains appeared HLA-restricted, with HLA associations seemingly driven largely by CMV exposure. Cytomegalovirus status was reported to be diagnosed by the classifier with high specificity and sensitivity in both the original and validation cohorts.

The cohort was made up of 500 to 800 healthy bone marrow donors. All cohort members were sampled while nominally healthy, although unrecorded immune exposures were likely present. The donor tested CMV seronegative, placing the donor among the 350 to 400 seronegative members of the cohort. Each donor provided a peripheral blood sample, and peripheral blood mononuclear cells were used for TCR beta sequencing. Genomic DNA extraction from the blood cell samples was performed with the Qiagen DNeasy Blood Extraction Kit. Library creation used the immunoSEQ multiplex PCR assay. For the multiplex PCR, a mixture combining 60 forward primers for TCR Vbeta segments and 13 reverse primers for TCR Jbeta segments was used. The CDR3 region of rearranged TCR beta genes was amplified from genomic DNA with a multiplex PCR assay. Amplified TCR beta libraries were sequenced as 87-base-pair reads on the Illumina HiSeq System. The source study handled its data this way. Across the 670 or so repertoires, a later analysis counted 75 million to 90 million unique TCR beta chains, 8.5 million to 12 million of which were shared by at least two donors. To remove PCR and sequencing errors, raw reads were error-corrected and collapsed into unique sequences using a nearest-neighbor algorithm that merged closely related sequences. CDR3 sequences were aligned to IMGT reference sequences to assign V, D and J gene segments. For a sequence to be retained, at least a six-nucleotide match to both a V gene segment and a J gene segment was required. A rearrangement counted as productive if the CDR3 had no stop codons and remained in frame with V and J, and every other rearrangement counted as non-productive. Following IMGT convention, CDR3 was defined as the stretch from the second conserved V-encoded cysteine to the conserved J-encoded phenylalanine. Sequences without an unambiguous match to a single V gene segment were excluded from the earlier analysis of almost 600 of the donors. In an earlier analysis of around 600 of the donors, V segments were called functional above 56.7% productive rearrangements and were called segregating when the between-donor standard deviation exceeded 5%. To diagnose cytomegalovirus status from the catalog of TCR beta chain sequences, a statistical classification framework was built. In a later analysis, V and J genes were assigned by comparing TCR nucleotide sequences against IMGT/GENE-DB human TR gene sequences. A later analysis assigned CDR3 sequences and most-parsimonious VDJ recombination scenarios with the TCRdist pipeline. In a later analysis, each TCR beta chain was defined by its CDR3 amino acid sequence together with its V-gene family, and reads without a unique V-gene family were excluded. As a way to deal with suspected cross-contamination and a sequencing artifact, a later analysis dropped roughly 600 nucleotide sequences that were highly shared and had low generation probability. In a later analysis, a clonal expansion index was calculated for each public chain from normalized within-repertoire ranks of inferred template counts. In a later analysis, generation probabilities were computed using a VDJ recombination model fitted to out-of-frame rearrangements, and the results were checked against IGoR. Hypergeometric tests were used in a later analysis to score TCR-TCR, TCR-HLA and TCR-CMV co-occurrence, with a repertoire-size bias correction applied to the TCR pairs. In a later analysis, false discovery rates were estimated by permuting HLA or CMV assignments 20 times. A later analysis grouped co-occurring TCRs with DBSCAN, adding TCRdist sequence similarity when clustering within HLA-allele-positive subsets. Co-occurrence clustering excluded repertoires with fewer than 30,000 or more than 120,000 public chains, plus five with anomalous nucleotide sharing. This is the immuneACCESS table as TCRdb keeps it, with only in-frame sequences that have V and J called. A part of the clones is gone; compared with another copy, unresolved V genes explain less than half, and the rest is unexplained. V, J and clone size reflect that table, while D and trimming were determined from the DNA. For this sample the table gives 100,000 to 150,000 clones, of which about 78% were detected only once. The ten top clones hold 1% to 1.5% of the sample.

The clonotype originates from a female donor in good health and CMV-seronegative. The sequenced material came from PBMCs.

The CDR3 protein is CAIRGGQIYEQYF. The DNA reads TGTGCCATCAGGGGGGGACAGATCTACGAGCAGTACTTC. The V and J segments used are TRBV10-3 and TRBJ2-7, and possibly TRBD1, on 7 matching bases. Trimming costs V 6 bases and J 3 bases, and their ends lie 12 bases apart. As encoded in the germline V gene, CDR1 is ENHRY while CDR2 is SYGVKD. From the cysteine through the phenylalanine, the CDR3 covers 13 amino acids. Only the CDR3 DNA is retained, 39 bases long and in frame from the first base.